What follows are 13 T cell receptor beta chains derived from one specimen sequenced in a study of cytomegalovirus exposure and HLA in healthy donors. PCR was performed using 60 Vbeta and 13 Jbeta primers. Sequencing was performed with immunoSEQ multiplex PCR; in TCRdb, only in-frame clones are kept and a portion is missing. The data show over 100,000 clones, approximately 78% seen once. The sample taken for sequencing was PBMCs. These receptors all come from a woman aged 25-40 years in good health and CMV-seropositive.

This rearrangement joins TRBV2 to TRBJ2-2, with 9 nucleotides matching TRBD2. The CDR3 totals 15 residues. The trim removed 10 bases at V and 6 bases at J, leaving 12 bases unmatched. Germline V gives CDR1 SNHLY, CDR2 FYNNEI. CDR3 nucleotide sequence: TGTGCCACCAAGGCCGGGACTAGCTTTCCCGGGGAGCTGTTTTTT. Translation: CATKAGTSFPGELFF.

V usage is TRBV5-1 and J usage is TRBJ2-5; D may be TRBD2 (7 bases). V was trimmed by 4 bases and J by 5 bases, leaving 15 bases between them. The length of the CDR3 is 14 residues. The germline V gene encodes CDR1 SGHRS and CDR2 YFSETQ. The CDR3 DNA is TGCGCCAGCAGCCGACGGGGGGCGGGTGAGACCCAGTACTTC. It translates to CASSRRGAGETQYF.

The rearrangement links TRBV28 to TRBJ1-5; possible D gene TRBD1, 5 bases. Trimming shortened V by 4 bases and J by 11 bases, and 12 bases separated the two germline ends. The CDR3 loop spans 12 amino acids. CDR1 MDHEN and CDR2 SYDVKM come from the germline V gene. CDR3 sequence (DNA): TGTGCCAGCAGTTCCAGGGTCATGGCCCAGCATTTT. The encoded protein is CASSSRVMAQHF.

The CDR3 DNA sequence: TGTGCCAGCAGTTCGGCCCTCCAGGGGACGACCCAGTACTTC. The encoded protein is CASSSALQGTTQYF. The chain couples TRBV6-7 to TRBJ2-5; D possibly corresponds to TRBD1 (6 bases). TRBV6-7 is assigned to the ORF class and has an uncertain function. V lost 4 bases, J lost 7 bases, and 16 bases lay in between. The CDR3 is 14 residues long.

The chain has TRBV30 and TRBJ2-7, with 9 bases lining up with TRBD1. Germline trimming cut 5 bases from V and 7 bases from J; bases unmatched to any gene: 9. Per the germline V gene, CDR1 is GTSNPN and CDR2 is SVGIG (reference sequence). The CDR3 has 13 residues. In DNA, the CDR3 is TGTGCCTGGGACCGGGACAGGGTATGGGAGCAGTACTTC. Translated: CAWDRDRVWEQYF.

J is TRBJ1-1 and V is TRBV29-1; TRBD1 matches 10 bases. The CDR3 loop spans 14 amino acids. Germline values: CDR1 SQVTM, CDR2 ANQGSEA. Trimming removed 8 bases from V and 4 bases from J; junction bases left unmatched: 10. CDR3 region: CSPAGTGDGTEAFF. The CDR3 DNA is TGCAGCCCCGCCGGGACAGGGGACGGCACTGAAGCTTTCTTT.

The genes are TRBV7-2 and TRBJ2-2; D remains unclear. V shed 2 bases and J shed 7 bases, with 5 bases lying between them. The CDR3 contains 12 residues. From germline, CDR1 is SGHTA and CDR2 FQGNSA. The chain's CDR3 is CASSLLYGELFF. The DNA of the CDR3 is TGTGCCAGCAGCTTATTGTACGGGGAGCTGTTTTTT.

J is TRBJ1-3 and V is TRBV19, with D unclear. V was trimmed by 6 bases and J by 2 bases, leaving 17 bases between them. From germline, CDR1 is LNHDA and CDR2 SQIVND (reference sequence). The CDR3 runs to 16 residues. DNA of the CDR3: TGTGCCAGTAGACTCACCCGGAGCATAACTGGAAACACCATATATTTT. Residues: CASRLTRSITGNTIYF.

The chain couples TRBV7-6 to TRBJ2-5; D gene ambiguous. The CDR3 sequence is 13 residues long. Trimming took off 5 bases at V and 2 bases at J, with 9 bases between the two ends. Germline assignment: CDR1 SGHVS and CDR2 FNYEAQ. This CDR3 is CASSPDGQETQYF. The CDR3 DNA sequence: TGTGCCAGCAGCCCTGACGGGCAAGAGACCCAGTACTTC.

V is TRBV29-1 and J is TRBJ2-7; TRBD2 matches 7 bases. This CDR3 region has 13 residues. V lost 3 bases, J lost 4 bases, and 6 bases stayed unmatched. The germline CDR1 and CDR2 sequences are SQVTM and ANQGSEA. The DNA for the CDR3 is TGCAGCGTTGATATACGGGGGGTTTACGAGCAGTACTTC. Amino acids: CSVDIRGVYEQYF.

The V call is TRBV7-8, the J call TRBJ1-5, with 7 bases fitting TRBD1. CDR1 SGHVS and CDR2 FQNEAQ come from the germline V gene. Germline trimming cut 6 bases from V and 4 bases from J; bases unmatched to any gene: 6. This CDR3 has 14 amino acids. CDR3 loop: CASSLDRANQPQHF. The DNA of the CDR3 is TGTGCCAGCAGTCTTGACAGGGCGAATCAGCCCCAGCATTTT.

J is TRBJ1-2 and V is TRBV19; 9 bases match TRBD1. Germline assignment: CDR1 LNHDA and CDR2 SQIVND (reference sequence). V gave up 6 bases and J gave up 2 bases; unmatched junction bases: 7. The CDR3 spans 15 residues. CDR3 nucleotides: TGTGCCAGTAGCATATCCGGGACAGGGAACTATGGCTACACCTTC. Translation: CASSISGTGNYGYTF.

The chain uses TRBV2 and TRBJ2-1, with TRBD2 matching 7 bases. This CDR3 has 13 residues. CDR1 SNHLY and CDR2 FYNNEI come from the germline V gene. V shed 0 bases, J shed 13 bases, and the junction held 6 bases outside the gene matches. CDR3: CASSEARSGAQFF. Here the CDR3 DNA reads TGTGCCAGCAGTGAAGCGCGGAGCGGGGCCCAGTTCTTC.